These T cell receptor beta chains were read from a single sample in a study of neurological immune-mediated disorders. Each CDR3 protein gets one entry after TCRdb re-called the 5' RACE reads with MiXCR. The data show roughly 50,000 distinct CDR3 sequences, roughly a quarter seen once. The sequencing input was PBMCs. The receptors come from a woman between 70 and 85 years old in good health. Each CDR3 is given with its conserved first and last residue. The D gene is left open where the match is weak. Part of the rows lack a size; the others show once, few, many or a class for expanded clones.

clone size	J gene	V gene	D gene	CDR3 DNA	CDR3 protein
many	TRBJ2-3	TRBV12-3/TRBV12-4	TRBD2	TGTGCCAGCAGTCGACTAGCGGGTGGGGGAGATACGCAGTATTTT	CASSRLAGGGDTQYF
-	TRBJ2-1	TRBV10-3	-	TGTGCCATCAGTGCAGTACCAGGCAATGAGCAGTTCTTC	CAISAVPGNEQFF
many	TRBJ1-2	TRBV10-3	-	TGTGCCATCAAGGGGACCCAGGGAGGCTACACCTTC	CAIKGTQGGYTF
-	TRBJ2-3	TRBV5-4	-	TGTGCCAGCAGCTTTAGGCGGGACTCGAACACAGATACGCAGTATTTT	CASSFRRDSNTDTQYF
many	TRBJ1-1	TRBV29-1	-	TGCAGCGTTGAAGCAGGGTGGGGAGCTTTCTTT	CSVEAGWGAFF
many	TRBJ1-6	TRBV20-1	-	TGCAGTGCTAGTCCGTTCCGGAGCTCCTATAATTCACCCCTCCACTTT	CSASPFRSSYNSPLHF
many	TRBJ1-1	TRBV7-8	-	TGTGCCAGCAGCCCCTGGAGAGGGGAAACGGGAGCTTTCTTT	CASSPWRGETGAFF
many	TRBJ1-3	TRBV5-4	-	TGTGCCAGCGGGACGGTGGGGTCCGGAAACACCATATATTTT	CASGTVGSGNTIYF
many	TRBJ2-3	TRBV29-1	-	TGCAGCTCAACGGAGGGCACAGATACGCAGTATTTT	CSSTEGTDTQYF
many	TRBJ2-3	TRBV24-1	TRBD2	TGTGCCACCAGTGATCCGACACGGGGCGGGGGAGGAACAGATACGCAGTATTTT	CATSDPTRGGGGTDTQYF
medium-sized	TRBJ2-3	TRBV5-5	TRBD1	TGTGCCAGCAGCTTGACAGGGGGCGGCGATACGCAGTATTTT	CASSLTGGGDTQYF
many	TRBJ2-1	TRBV20-1	-	TGCAGTGCGCGACGTCACAGCTCCTACAATGAGCAGTTCTTC	CSARRHSSYNEQFF
many	TRBJ1-1	TRBV5-1	-	TGCGCCAGCAGCTTGTTCGTCGGGCCTGAGAACACTGAAGCTTTCTTT	CASSLFVGPENTEAFF
-	TRBJ2-7	TRBV6-1	TRBD2	TGTGCCAGCAGTGAACTGGGGACTAGCGGGAGGAGCTCCTACGAGCAGTACTTC	CASSELGTSGRSSYEQYF
-	TRBJ1-2	TRBV5-1	-	TGCGCCAGCAGACCCGGGACGGGAAATGGCTACACCTTC	CASRPGTGNGYTF
-	TRBJ2-7	TRBV20-1	-	TGCAGTGCTAGAGATAAGGGGCAGGGGACCTATACCTACGAGCAGTACTTC	CSARDKGQGTYTYEQYF